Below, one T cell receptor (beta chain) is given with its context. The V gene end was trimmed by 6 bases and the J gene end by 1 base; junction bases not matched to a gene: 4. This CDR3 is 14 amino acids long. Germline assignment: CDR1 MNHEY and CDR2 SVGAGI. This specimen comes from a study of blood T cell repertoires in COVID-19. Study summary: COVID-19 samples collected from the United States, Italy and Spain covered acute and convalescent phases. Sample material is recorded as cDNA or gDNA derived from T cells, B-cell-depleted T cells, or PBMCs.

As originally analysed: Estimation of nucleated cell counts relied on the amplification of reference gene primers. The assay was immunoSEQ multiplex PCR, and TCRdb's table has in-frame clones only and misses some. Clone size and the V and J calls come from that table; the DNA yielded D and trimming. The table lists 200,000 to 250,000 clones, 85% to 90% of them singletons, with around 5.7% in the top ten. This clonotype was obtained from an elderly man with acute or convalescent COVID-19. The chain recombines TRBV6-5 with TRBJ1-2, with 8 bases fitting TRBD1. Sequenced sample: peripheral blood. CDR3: CASRDGQGNYGYTF. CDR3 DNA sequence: TGTGCCAGCAGGGATGGACAGGGTAACTATGGCTACACCTTC.